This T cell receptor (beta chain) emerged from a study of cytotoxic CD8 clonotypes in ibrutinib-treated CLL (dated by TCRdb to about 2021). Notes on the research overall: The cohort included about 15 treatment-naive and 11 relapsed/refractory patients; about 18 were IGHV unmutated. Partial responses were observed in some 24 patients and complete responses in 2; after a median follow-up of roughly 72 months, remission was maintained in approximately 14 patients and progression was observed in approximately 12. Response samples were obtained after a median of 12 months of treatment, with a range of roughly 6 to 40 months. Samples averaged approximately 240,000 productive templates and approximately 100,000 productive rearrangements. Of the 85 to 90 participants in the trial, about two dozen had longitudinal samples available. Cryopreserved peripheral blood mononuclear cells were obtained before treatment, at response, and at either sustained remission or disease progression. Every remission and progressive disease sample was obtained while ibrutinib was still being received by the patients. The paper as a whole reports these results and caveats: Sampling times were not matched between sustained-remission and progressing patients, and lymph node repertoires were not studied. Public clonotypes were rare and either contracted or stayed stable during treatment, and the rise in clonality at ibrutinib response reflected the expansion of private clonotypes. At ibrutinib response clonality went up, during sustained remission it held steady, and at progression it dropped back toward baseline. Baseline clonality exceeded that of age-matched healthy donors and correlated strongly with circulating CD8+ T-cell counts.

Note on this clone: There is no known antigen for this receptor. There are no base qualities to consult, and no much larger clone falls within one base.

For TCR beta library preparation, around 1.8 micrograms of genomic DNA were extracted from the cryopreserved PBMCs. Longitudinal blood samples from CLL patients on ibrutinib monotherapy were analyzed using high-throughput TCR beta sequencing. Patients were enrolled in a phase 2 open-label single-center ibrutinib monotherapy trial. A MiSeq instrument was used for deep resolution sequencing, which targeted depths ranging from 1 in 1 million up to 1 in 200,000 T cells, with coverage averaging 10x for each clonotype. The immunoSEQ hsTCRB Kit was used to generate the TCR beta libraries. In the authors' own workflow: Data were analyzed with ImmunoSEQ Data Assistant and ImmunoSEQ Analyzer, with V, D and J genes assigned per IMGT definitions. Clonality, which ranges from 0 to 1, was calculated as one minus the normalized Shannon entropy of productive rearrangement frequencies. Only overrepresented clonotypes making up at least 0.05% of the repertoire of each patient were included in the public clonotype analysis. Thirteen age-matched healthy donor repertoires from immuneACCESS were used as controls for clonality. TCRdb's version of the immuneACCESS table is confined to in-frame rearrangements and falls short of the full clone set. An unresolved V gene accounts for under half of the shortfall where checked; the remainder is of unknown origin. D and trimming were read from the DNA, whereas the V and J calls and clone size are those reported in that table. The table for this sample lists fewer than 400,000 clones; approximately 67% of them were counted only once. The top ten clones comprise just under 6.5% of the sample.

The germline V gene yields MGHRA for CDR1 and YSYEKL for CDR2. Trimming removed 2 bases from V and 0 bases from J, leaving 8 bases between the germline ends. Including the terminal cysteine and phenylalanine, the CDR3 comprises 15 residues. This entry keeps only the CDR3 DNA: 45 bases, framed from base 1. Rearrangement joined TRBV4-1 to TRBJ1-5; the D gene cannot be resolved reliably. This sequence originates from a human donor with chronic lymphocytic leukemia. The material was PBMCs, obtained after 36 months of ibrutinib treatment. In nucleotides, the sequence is TGCGCCAGCAGCCAATATGAGGTTAGCAATCAGCCCCAGCATTTT. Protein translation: CASSQYEVSNQPQHF.